What follows are 26 T cell receptor beta chains derived from one specimen sequenced in a study of cytomegalovirus exposure and HLA in healthy donors (dated by TCRdb to 2016 to 2017). The library was obtained by the immunoSEQ multiplex PCR assay. The multiplex PCR relied on a mix of 60 forward primers for TCR Vbeta segments and 13 reverse primers for TCR Jbeta segments. TCRdb retrieved this table from immuneACCESS and kept in-frame rearrangements only. Not all clones are present; in checked studies, unresolved V genes account for under half, and no reason is known for the remainder. Here the sample has 80,000 to 130,000 clones; roughly three quarters occur a single time. Of the sample, about 4% falls within the top ten clones. Sample: PBMCs. All receptors derive from a woman aged 45-59 years in good health and CMV-seropositive.

V is TRBV19 and J is TRBJ1-5, with TRBD1 matching over 9 bases. V dropped 1 base and J dropped 2; count of bases not matched to a gene: 18. Germline values: CDR1 LNHDA, CDR2 SQIVND (reference sequence). The CDR3 extends over 21 amino acids. This CDR3 is CASSIVSDRGTLHGGNQPQHF. The CDR3 DNA reads as TGTGCCAGTAGTATAGTGTCGGACAGGGGCACCCTCCATGGTGGCAATCAGCCCCAGCATTTT. Filled out from reference TRBV19 and TRBJ1-5, the complete variable domain reads DGGITQSPKYLFRKEGQNVTLSCEQNLNHDAMYWYRQDPGQGLRLIYYSQIVNDFQKGDIAEGYSVSREKKESFPLTVTSAQKNPTAFYLCASSIVSDRGTLHGGNQPQHFGDGTRLSIL.

The chain has TRBV9 and TRBJ1-1, with D perhaps TRBD1 (6 bases). The CDR3 is 15 residues long. V was trimmed by 0 bases and J by 8 bases, leaving 17 bases between them. Germline V CDR1 and CDR2: SGDLS, YYNGEE. The CDR3: CASSVGFRDTSEAFF. The DNA of the CDR3 is TGTGCCAGCAGCGTAGGTTTCCGGGACACCTCAGAAGCTTTCTTT.

The V and J genes are TRBV6-5 and TRBJ1-2; D not certain. This CDR3 has 13 residues. Trimming shortened V by 2 bases and J by 6 bases, and 10 bases separated the two germline ends. CDR1 MNHEY and CDR2 SVGAGI come from the germline V gene. The DNA of the CDR3 is TGTGCCAGCAGTTACGATTTGAGGGATGGCTACACCTTC. It translates to CASSYDLRDGYTF.

The chain recombines TRBV5-1 with TRBJ2-1, with D perhaps TRBD2 (5 bases). Trimming left V 4 bases short and J 5 bases short, with 16 bases between. The germline gives CDR1 SGHRS, CDR2 YFSETQ. This CDR3 contains 15 residues. For the CDR3, the DNA is TGCGCCAGCAGCCGCCCGGAGGTTGAGGACAATGAGCAGTTCTTC. Protein product: CASSRPEVEDNEQFF.

The gene calls are TRBV2 and TRBJ1-4; a weak D match, TRBD1 (5 bases). V lost 7 bases and J lost 8, with 11 bases in between. This CDR3 has 12 residues. Germline CDR1 is SNHLY and CDR2 is FYNNEI. The CDR3 spells CASTGRGEKLFF. The DNA of the CDR3 is TGTGCCAGCACCGGAAGGGGAGAAAAACTGTTTTTT. The variable domain in full, with the rest retrieved from reference TRBV2 and TRBJ1-4, is EPEVTQTPSHQVTQMGQEVILRCVPISNHLYFYWYRQILGQKVEFLVSFYNNEISEKSEIFDDQFSVERPDGSNFTLKIRSTKLEDSAMYFCASTGRGEKLFFGSGTQLSVL.

This chain uses TRBV15 with TRBJ1-2; weak D call: TRBD1 (6 bases). This CDR3 comprises 15 residues. V lost 1 base, J lost 2 bases, and 11 bases lay in between. CDR1 and CDR2 from the germline V gene are LNHNV and YYDKDF (reference sequence). The CDR3, as DNA: TGTGCCACCAGCAGAGGGGGACATCAGAACTATGGCTACACCTTC. Residues: CATSRGGHQNYGYTF.

A word on this clone: Other DNA sequences in this sample translate to the same CDR3. The chain links TRBV19 to TRBJ1-5; 8 bases are shared with TRBD1. Germline V gene sequence: CDR1 LNHDA, CDR2 SQIVND (reference sequence). J gave up 4 bases and V 6 bases, and 5 bases lay outside the gene matches. The CDR3 has 14 amino acids. This CDR3 is CASSLTGGNQPQHF. In DNA, the CDR3 is TGTGCCAGTAGCCTTACAGGGGGTAATCAGCCCCAGCATTTT.

V is TRBV18 and J is TRBJ2-4; possible D gene TRBD2, 5 bases. The CDR3 sequence is 13 residues long. V lost 5 bases, J lost 4 bases, and 9 bases lay in between. CDR1 is KGHSH and CDR2 is LQKENI in the germline V gene. CDR3 residues: CASSIEGKNIQYF. CDR3 coding DNA: TGTGCCAGCTCAATCGAGGGTAAAAACATTCAGTACTTC. Complete variable domain (other parts from reference TRBV18 and TRBJ2-4): NAGVMQNPRHLVRRRGQEARLRCSPMKGHSHVYWYRQLPEEGLKFMVYLQKENIIDESGMPKERFSAEFPKEGPSILRIQQVVRGDSAAYFCASSIEGKNIQYFGAGTRLSVL.

This sequence joins TRBV5-1 and TRBJ2-1, with 10 positions matching TRBD2. Germline V lookup: CDR1 SGHRS, CDR2 YFSETQ. The CDR3 sequence is 20 residues long. Trimming at V came to 0 bases and at J to 4 bases, leaving 16 bases not matched to a gene. The CDR3 loop is CASSLVVVAGGIQPYNEQFF. In DNA, the CDR3 is TGCGCCAGCAGCTTGGTAGTGGTAGCGGGAGGTATCCAGCCTTACAATGAGCAGTTCTTC.

The chain joins TRBV5-6 to TRBJ2-1, with D possibly being TRBD1 (6 bases). V lost 3 bases and J lost 10, with 14 bases in between. This CDR3 has 13 residues. Germline assignment: CDR1 SGHDT and CDR2 YYEEEE. In DNA, the CDR3 is TGTGCCAGCAGCTACCTACCAGGGGAAGAGCAGTTCTTC. Protein: CASSYLPGEEQFF.

The genes are TRBV18 and TRBJ2-7, with a tentative D call TRBD2 (5 bases). The CDR3 is 15 residues long. The germline V gene has CDR1 KGHSH and CDR2 LQKENI. Deletions cut 3 bases from V and 3 bases from J, with 15 bases between. In nucleotides, the CDR3 is TGTGCCAGCTCACCCACCGAGGCTAGCTACTACGAGCAGTACTTC. Translating it yields CASSPTEASYYEQYF.

Concerning this clone itself: The same CDR3 can be traced to other DNA sequences in this sample. The chain is built from TRBV19 and TRBJ2-5, with a possible D match to TRBD1 (6 bases). This CDR3 is 12 amino acids long. Trimming pared 9 bases from V and 4 bases from J, leaving 12 bases between. Germline assignment: CDR1 LNHDA and CDR2 SQIVND (reference sequence). The CDR3 spells CASRQAGETQYF. The CDR3, as DNA: TGTGCCAGCCGACAGGCGGGAGAGACCCAGTACTTC.

CDR3 bases: TGTGCCAGCCGACAGGGTCTGGAGACCCAGTACTTC. It specifies CASRQGLETQYF. J is TRBJ2-5 and V is TRBV25-1, with 7 bases lining up with TRBD1. The J segment lost 5 bases and the V segment lost 8 bases, leaving 5 bases of the junction unmatched. The CDR3 length is 12 residues. CDR1 and CDR2 (germline): MGHDK, SYGVNS.

The J gene is TRBJ2-3, the V gene TRBV30, with TRBD2 identical over 12 bases. V shed 5 bases, J shed 7 bases, and the junction held 7 bases outside the gene matches. Germline V lookup: CDR1 GTSNPN, CDR2 SVGIG (reference sequence). The CDR3 extends over 14 amino acids. The CDR3 DNA follows: TGTGCCTGGTTGACTAGCGGGAGCGGAAATACGCAGTATTTT. Amino acid sequence: CAWLTSGSGNTQYF.

In its sample, this clone was seen a few times. The gene calls are TRBV5-6 and TRBJ2-2; D is perhaps TRBD1 (6 bases). Germline CDR1 reads SGHDT; CDR2 reads YYEEEE. Trimming pared 4 bases from V and 6 bases from J, leaving 10 bases between. This CDR3 is built from 13 residues. Here the CDR3 reads CASSPGQSGELFF. The CDR3 nucleotides are TGTGCCAGCAGCCCCGGACAGTCCGGGGAGCTGTTTTTT.

The V gene is TRBV29-1, the J gene TRBJ1-3, with TRBD1 as a possible D gene (5 bases). CDR1 SQVTM and CDR2 ANQGSEA come from the germline V gene. V was clipped by 3 bases and J by 0 bases, with 9 bases between them. This CDR3 has 14 residues. The chain's CDR3 is CSVDPQGSGNTIYF. The DNA of the CDR3 is TGCAGCGTTGACCCGCAGGGCTCTGGAAACACCATATATTTT.

The CDR3 loop reads CASSVLDRTDTQYF. CDR3 bases: TGTGCCAGCAGCGTTTTAGATCGCACAGATACGCAGTATTTT. V gene TRBV9 combines with J gene TRBJ2-3, with D uncertain. This CDR3 comprises 14 residues. Trimming stripped 2 bases from V and 1 base from J, with 8 bases between. CDR1 and CDR2 from the germline V gene are SGDLS and YYNGEE. Using reference TRBV9 and TRBJ2-3 for the parts outside the CDR3, the full variable domain is DSGVTQTPKHLITATGQRVTLRCSPRSGDLSVYWYQQSLDQGLQFLIQYYNGEERAKGNILERFSAQQFPDLHSELNLSSLELGDSALYFCASSVLDRTDTQYFGPGTRLTVL.

The rearrangement uses TRBV19 and TRBJ2-5, with D perhaps matching TRBD2 (6 bases). The assigned J gene may be wrong: the sequence end matches TRBJ2-7 better. This CDR3 has 15 residues. Germline loops: CDR1 LNHDA, CDR2 SQIVND (reference sequence). This chain's CDR3 is CASSILDGGNYEQYF. The CDR3 DNA reads as TGTGCCAGTAGTATATTAGATGGGGGGAACTACGAGCAGTACTTC.

The chain employs TRBV29-1 and TRBJ2-4; TRBD1 matches 10 bases. The CDR3 runs to 13 residues. Germline CDR1 SQVTM, CDR2 ANQGSEA. The V segment lost 4 bases and the J segment 5 bases; nucleotides outside the gene matches: 2. The CDR3 loop is CSVGQGAQNIQYF. DNA of the CDR3: TGCAGCGTTGGACAGGGGGCTCAAAACATTCAGTACTTC.

The rearrangement uses TRBV13 and TRBJ2-3, with TRBD2 matching 13 bases. Germline loops: CDR1 PRHDT, CDR2 FYEKMQ (reference sequence). Trimming cost V 1 base and J 4 bases; bases outside gene matches: 2. This CDR3 is built from 16 residues. CDR3 sequence: CASSLVGLAGADTQYF. The CDR3 nucleotides read TGTGCCAGCAGCTTAGTAGGACTAGCGGGAGCAGATACGCAGTATTTT.

The rearrangement links TRBV5-1 to TRBJ2-7; 11 bases align to TRBD1. The junction had 14 bases not matched to a gene; V was cut back by 1 base and J by 2 bases. The CDR3 has 19 residues. Germline loops: CDR1 SGHRS, CDR2 YFSETQ. The CDR3: CASSLRNYGGTGGTYEQYF. For the CDR3, the DNA is TGCGCCAGCAGCTTGCGTAATTATGGCGGGACAGGGGGGACCTACGAGCAGTACTTC.

The V and J genes are TRBV30 and TRBJ1-5, with a tentative D call TRBD1 (5 bases). The CDR3 totals 16 residues. Trimming pared 3 bases from V and 5 bases from J, leaving 20 bases between. The germline gives CDR1 GTSNPN, CDR2 SVGIG (reference sequence). CDR3 coding DNA: TGTGCCTGGAGCGCCCCTATCGGACACGTAGATCAGCCCCAGCATTTT. It is translated as CAWSAPIGHVDQPQHF.

CDR3 in DNA: TGTGCCAGCTCACCAGGACTAGTCGTCGGGGATCAGCCCCAGCATTTT. Its protein product is CASSPGLVVGDQPQHF. The rearrangement uses TRBV18 and TRBJ1-5, with D uncertain. The V gene lost 2 bases and the J gene lost 5 bases, with 16 bases spanning the gap. The CDR3 runs to 16 residues. Germline assignment: CDR1 KGHSH and CDR2 LQKENI.

The chain couples TRBV6-1 to TRBJ2-7; 11 bases are a match to TRBD2. Germline trimming cut 10 bases from V and 0 bases from J; bases unmatched to any gene: 8. Germline V CDR1 and CDR2: MNHNS, SASEGT. The CDR3 consists of 15 residues. The CDR3 is CATTPGTSGSYEQYF. The CDR3 region has the DNA TGTGCCACGACACCCGGGACTAGCGGCTCCTACGAGCAGTACTTC.

The sample holds a few counts of this clone. Relative to the germline gene, one junction end is altered; a read error may explain this. This chain connects TRBV7-9 to TRBJ1-2, with a tentative D call TRBD1 (6 bases). There are 14 residues in the CDR3. Germline V gene sequence: CDR1 SEHNR, CDR2 FQNEAQ (reference sequence). The CDR3 bases are TGTTCCAGCAGCCAGGGAGGGGGAGGCTATGGCTACACCTTC. As protein: CSSSQGGGGYGYTF.

V is TRBV30 and J is TRBJ1-1; 10 nucleotides align to TRBD1. Germline V gene sequence: CDR1 GTSNPN, CDR2 SVGIG (reference sequence). V shed 5 bases and J 0 bases; nucleotides not matched to a gene: 3. The CDR3 extends over 14 amino acids. The CDR3 DNA reads TGTGCCTGGGGGACAGGGGTTATGAACACTGAAGCTTTCTTT. It is translated as CAWGTGVMNTEAFF. The whole variable domain, remainder taken from reference TRBV30 and TRBJ1-1, is SQTIHQWPATLVQPVGSPLSLECTVEGTSNPNLYWYRQAAGRGLQLLFYSVGIGQISSEVPQNLSASRPQDRQFILSSKKLLLSDSGFYLCAWGTGVMNTEAFFGQGTRLTVV.